This T cell receptor beta chain was identified during a study of T cell responses to AZD1222 COVID-19 vaccine. Study-wide points: There were repertoire samples only from the period after the peak T cell response. White British donors predominated, females outnumbered males, and clonal diversity was possibly underestimated. Just a handful of AZD1222 recipients were seropositive at baseline.

About this clone itself: Its antigen is unknown.

Only in-frame clones appear in the TCRdb table, and some are missing; sequencing was by immunoSEQ multiplex PCR. This table holds over 100,000 clones, over 75% found once. The CDR3 totals 15 residues. The germline V gene has CDR1 LNHDA and CDR2 SQIVND (reference sequence). With 7 bases removed from V and 0 bases from J, the gap between germline ends came to 13 bases. V usage is TRBV19 and J usage is TRBJ1-5, with no clear D. The receptor comes from an adult in good health. The specimen comprised peripheral blood, sampled on day 0 of AZD1222 vaccination. CDR3: CASKTNRISNQPQHF. DNA of the CDR3: TGTGCCAGTAAGACTAACCGCATTAGCAATCAGCCCCAGCATTTT.